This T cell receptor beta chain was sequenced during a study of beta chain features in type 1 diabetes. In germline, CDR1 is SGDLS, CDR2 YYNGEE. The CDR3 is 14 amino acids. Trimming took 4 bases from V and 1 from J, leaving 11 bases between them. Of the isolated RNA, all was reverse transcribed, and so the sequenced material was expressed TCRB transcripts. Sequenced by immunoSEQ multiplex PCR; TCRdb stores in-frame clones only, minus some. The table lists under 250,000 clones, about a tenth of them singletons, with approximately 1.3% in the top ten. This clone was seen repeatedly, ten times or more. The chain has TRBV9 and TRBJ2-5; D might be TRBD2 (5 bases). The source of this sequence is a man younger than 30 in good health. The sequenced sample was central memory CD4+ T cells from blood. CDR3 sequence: CASSPPSGQETQYF. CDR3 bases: TGTGCCAGCAGCCCCCCCAGCGGCCAAGAGACCCAGTACTTC.